The 8 T cell receptor beta chains given below trace back to one sample, sequenced in a study of shared clonotypes between healthy human individuals. Assay used: immunoSEQ multiplex PCR; TCRdb lists only in-frame clones, some missing. The sample includes approximately 2.1 million clones, 80% to 95% of them seen just once. Input material: naive CD4+ T cells from PBMCs. Subset of the sample: CD45RA+ positively selected. All receptors come from a man aged 18 to 35 in good health. Some clones in this sample may be carry-over from other donors' samples.

This sequence joins TRBV6-6 and TRBJ1-5; 8 nucleotides agree with TRBD1. Germline V gene sequence: CDR1 MNHNY, CDR2 SVGAGI (reference sequence). The V segment lost 6 bases and the J segment 4 bases; nucleotides outside the gene matches: 2. There are 13 residues in the CDR3. CDR3 loop: CASRRQGNQPQHF. In DNA, the CDR3 is TGTGCCAGCAGACGACAGGGGAATCAGCCCCAGCATTTT.

As regards this clone: In the same sample, other DNA sequences code for this CDR3. This chain links TRBV7-2 with TRBJ2-7; D is possibly TRBD2 (5 bases). Trimming cost V 1 base and J 2 bases, with 6 bases left between them. The CDR3 totals 13 residues. Per germline, CDR1 SGHTA and CDR2 FQGNSA. CDR3 coding DNA: TGTGCCAGCAGCTTAGGGACTCCCTACGAGCAGTACTTC. Protein product: CASSLGTPYEQYF.

The gene calls are TRBV4-1 and TRBJ1-1; no clear D. CDR3 length equals 17 residues. Trimming left V 1 base short and J 1 base short, with 16 bases between. Germline CDR1 reads MGHRA; CDR2 reads YSYEKL. The CDR3 loop reads CASSQASAKGKNTEAFF. CDR3 in DNA: TGCGCCAGCAGCCAAGCAAGTGCAAAGGGAAAGAACACTGAAGCTTTCTTT.

V usage is TRBV27 and J usage is TRBJ2-7; 8 bases are a match to TRBD2. The germline gives CDR1 MNHEY, CDR2 SMNVEV (reference sequence). The trim removed 8 bases at V and 2 bases at J, leaving 5 bases unmatched. This CDR3 is built from 13 residues. The CDR3: CASRSGITYEQYF. The CDR3 DNA reads as TGTGCCAGCCGTAGCGGGATAACCTACGAGCAGTACTTC.

This clone occurred once. The genes are TRBV12-5 and TRBJ2-1; D is unresolved. Germline CDR1 reads LGHNT; CDR2 reads FRNRAP. The V end lost 6 bases, the J end lost 13 bases, and 13 bases lay between the germline ends. This CDR3 has 11 residues. The CDR3 bases are TGTGCTAGTGGGAAGGGCCTGAGTCAGTTCTTC. Its protein product is CASGKGLSQFF.

The V and J genes are TRBV6-6 and TRBJ2-7, with D possibly being TRBD1 (5 bases). Trimming cost V 7 bases and J 6 bases, with 19 bases left between them. Germline CDR1 reads MNHNY; CDR2 reads SVGAGI (reference sequence). The CDR3 has 14 residues. The CDR3 loop reads CASTPLAGQPEQYF. The CDR3 DNA follows: TGTGCCAGCACCCCATTGGCAGGACAACCCGAGCAGTACTTC.

The chain uses TRBV18 and TRBJ2-2; unclear D gene. The CDR3 runs 12 residues. V was shortened by 2 bases and J by 6 bases, with 4 bases between the two germline ends. Per the germline V gene, CDR1 is KGHSH and CDR2 is LQKENI. The CDR3 reads CASSPASGELFF. The CDR3 DNA reads TGTGCCAGCTCACCAGCATCCGGGGAGCTGTTTTTT.

The chain has TRBV2 and TRBJ1-2, with a possible D match to TRBD1 (5 bases). The CDR3 consists of 13 residues. The V gene lost 6 bases and the J gene lost 0 bases, with 8 bases spanning the gap. Germline values: CDR1 SNHLY, CDR2 FYNNEI. The CDR3 sequence: CASSREANYGYTF. In nucleotides, the CDR3 is TGTGCCAGCAGCAGGGAAGCTAACTATGGCTACACCTTC.